The source of this T cell receptor (beta chain) is a study of Ad26.COV2.S vaccination and SARS-CoV-2 variants (dated by TCRdb to the early 2020s). Concerning the study at large: Donors in the vaccine arm were drawn from COV1001, a phase I-IIa trial of Ad26.COV2.S in healthy adults that was multicentre, randomized, double-blind and placebo-controlled. Investigators remained blinded to trial group allocation during experiments and outcome assessment. A total of 32 samples were included in the TCR-sequenced set, comprising around 19 Ad26.COV2.S vaccine recipients, 5 placebo recipients and 8 SARS-CoV-2 convalescent individuals. Ad26.COV2.S was administered intramuscularly at 5 x 10^10 or 1 x 10^11 viral particles, either as a single shot or as two shots given 56 days apart. Participants in the trial were split at random into five groups of five each, receiving low-dose or high-dose Ad26.COV2.S once or twice, or else placebo on both occasions. Sequencing of the TCRbeta repertoire served to evaluate the specificity and breadth of SARS-CoV-2-reactive T cell receptors following Ad26.COV2.S vaccination. What the authors observed across the whole study: The study was not powered for comparison of responses between vaccine doses or regimens. After vaccination, spike-specific CD8+ and CD4+ T cell responses were reported to show substantial breadth. According to the authors, total T cell responses may have been underestimated by the TCR breadth and depth analyses. Comparable non-spike TCR breadth was observed between vaccine and placebo recipients, consistent with only spike being contained in the vaccine. Higher spike-specific TCR breadth was observed in Ad26.COV2.S recipients than in placebo recipients (P = 0.0014).

Per the publication, the treatment or condition label means: 19 received Ad26.COV2.S at low or high dose, single or two shots; about five received placebo; per-sample allocation not given. For vaccine and placebo recipients, the sequenced repertoires came from samples collected on day 63 after the first injection. Cohort 1b enrolled about two dozen adults aged 18-55 years at a single site in Boston, USA, between 29 July and 7 August 2020. Ad26.COV2.S consisted of a replication-incompetent adenovirus type 26 vector by which a prefusion-stabilized SARS-CoV-2 spike protein from the original Wuhan strain was expressed. The immunoSEQ Assay was used to sequence TCRbeta CDR3 regions. After extraction, genomic DNA underwent amplification by bias-controlled multiplex PCR, followed by high-throughput sequencing. From the authors' description of their analysis: To quantify the absolute abundance of every unique TCRbeta CDR3 region, sequences were collapsed and filtered. T cell fraction was estimated by normalization of TCRbeta template counts to usable DNA, with usable DNA being measured through amplification of reference genes present in all nucleated cells. Repertoire TCRs were annotated as SARS-CoV-2-specific when V gene, CDR3 amino acid sequence and J gene were exactly matched to a known reactive TCR set. MIRA supplied the reference SARS-CoV-2 TCR set, which was filtered for enrichment in COVID-19-positive ImmuneCODE repertoires so that public or cross-reactive TCRs were removed. Drawing on the MIRA antigens, annotated TCRs were analysed further at the level of specific ORF or position within ORF. Breadth was defined as annotated unique rearrangements over total unique productive rearrangements; depth was the summed frequency of those rearrangements. Two-sided Wilcoxon rank-sum tests were used to compare TCR breadth between groups. TCRdb took this table from immuneACCESS and kept in-frame rearrangements with V and J called. Such tables lack part of the clones; where checked against another copy, unresolved V genes explain under half of the gap, and the rest is unexplained. V and J calls and clone size follow that table, whereas D and trimming were derived from the DNA. Present in this sample are about 350,000 clones, 75% to 90% of which were seen just once. Approximately 4.5% of the sample is taken by the ten largest.

From the cysteine through the phenylalanine, the CDR3 covers 16 amino acids. Just CDR3 DNA is preserved here, 48 bases in frame from base 1. Taken from the germline V gene, the CDR1 and CDR2 loops are KGHDR and SFDVKD. V is trimmed back by 4 bases and J by 7 bases, and the junction contains 11 bases that no gene match accounts for. A note on this clone: Its antigen is unknown. One base away there is no much larger clone; base qualities are not given.

This chain is built from TRBV24-1 and TRBJ2-2, and 7 bases in between align with TRBD1. The sequence came from a person between 18 and 65 years old who received the Ad26.COV2.S COVID-19 vaccine or a placebo. The specimen comprised peripheral blood, sampled in a trial of Ad26.COV2.S vaccine versus placebo. The CDR3 sequence is CATSDPDRERNGELFF. The bases are TGTGCCACCAGTGACCCAGACAGGGAAAGGAACGGGGAGCTGTTTTTT.